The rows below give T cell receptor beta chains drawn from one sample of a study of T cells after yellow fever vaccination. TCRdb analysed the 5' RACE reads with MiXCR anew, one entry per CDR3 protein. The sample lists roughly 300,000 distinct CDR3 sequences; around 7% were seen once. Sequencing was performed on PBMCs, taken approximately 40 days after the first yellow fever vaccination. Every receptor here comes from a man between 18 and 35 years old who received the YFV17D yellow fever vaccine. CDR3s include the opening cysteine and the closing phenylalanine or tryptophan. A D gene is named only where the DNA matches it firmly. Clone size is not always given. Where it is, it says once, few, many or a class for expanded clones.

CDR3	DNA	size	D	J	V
CSAAPHGMSTDTQYF	TGCAGTGCCGCACCCCACGGGATGAGTACAGATACGCAGTATTTT	many	-	TRBJ2-3	TRBV20-1
CASSLQRISYNEQFF	TGCGCCAGCAGCTTGCAGCGGATCTCCTACAATGAGCAGTTCTTC	few	-	TRBJ2-1	TRBV5-1
CASHGYLTGELFF	TGTGCCAGCCACGGATACCTCACCGGGGAGCTGTTTTTT	few	-	TRBJ2-2	TRBV18
CASKPGPQEQYF	TGTGCCAGCAAACCGGGACCCCAAGAACAGTACTTC	many	-	TRBJ2-7	TRBV21-1
CATSDPLAGEETQYF	TGTGCCACCAGTGACCCACTAGCGGGGGAAGAGACCCAGTACTTC	few	TRBD2	TRBJ2-5	TRBV24-1
CASSLATSGGIGADTQYF	TGTGCCAGCAGCTTGGCTACTAGCGGGGGGATCGGGGCAGATACGCAGTATTTT	few	TRBD2	TRBJ2-3	TRBV5-5
CASSYEGVSGANVLTF	TGTGCCAGCAGTTACGAAGGGGTCTCTGGGGCCAACGTCCTGACTTTC	few	-	TRBJ2-6	TRBV6-2/TRBV6-3
CASSFGTGEDTQYF	TGCGCCAGCAGCTTCGGGACAGGGGAGGACACGCAGTATTTT	few	TRBD1	TRBJ2-3	TRBV5-1
CASSSRPPPGGGNEQFF	TGTGCCAGCAGTTCCCGTCCCCCGCCCGGGGGTGGGAATGAGCAGTTCTTC	few	-	TRBJ2-1	TRBV27
CASSWDRASGGYEQYF	TGTGCCAGCAGCTGGGACAGGGCAAGTGGCGGCTACGAGCAGTACTTC	-	TRBD1	TRBJ2-7	TRBV11-2
CASRGTANTGELFF	TGTGCCAGCAGGGGGACAGCGAACACCGGGGAGCTGTTTTTT	many	TRBD1	TRBJ2-2	TRBV6-1
CATRGARSTDTQYF	TGTGCCACCAGAGGGGCCAGGAGCACAGATACGCAGTATTTT	few	-	TRBJ2-3	TRBV24-1
CASSGDRELYEQYF	TGTGCCAGCTCAGGCGACAGGGAGCTCTACGAGCAGTACTTC	many	TRBD1	TRBJ2-7	TRBV18
CAIGASGTQYF	TGTGCCATCGGGGCTTCGGGGACGCAGTATTTT	few	-	TRBJ2-3	TRBV10-3
CAWRRTVNTEAFF	TGTGCCTGGAGAAGGACGGTTAACACTGAAGCTTTCTTT	-	-	TRBJ1-1	TRBV30
CASSPYPDAGGSPLHF	TGCGCCAGCAGCCCTTACCCGGACGCCGGCGGGTCACCCCTCCACTTT	many	-	TRBJ1-6	TRBV5-1
CASSLIGGTNTEAFF	TGCGCCAGCAGCTTGATAGGAGGGACTAACACTGAAGCTTTCTTT	many	-	TRBJ1-1	TRBV5-1
CASSLRGRTGFTDTQYF	TGTGCCAGCAGTTTACGGGGTAGGACCGGCTTCACAGATACGCAGTATTTT	few	-	TRBJ2-3	TRBV12-3/TRBV12-4
CASSTRETQYF	TGTGCCAGCAGCACCCGGGAGACCCAGTACTTC	few	-	TRBJ2-5	TRBV11-1
CASTWGRSDEQFF	TGTGCCAGCACCTGGGGGAGGTCCGATGAGCAGTTCTTC	many	-	TRBJ2-1	TRBV7-2
CSERRGSADTQYF	TGCAGCGAGCGGAGGGGATCGGCAGATACGCAGTATTTT	-	-	TRBJ2-3	TRBV29-1
CASSMDGQNYGYTF	TGTGCCAGTAGTATGGATGGGCAGAACTATGGCTACACCTTC	few	-	TRBJ1-2	TRBV19
CASSLAQWGNGYTF	TGCGCCAGCAGCTTGGCCCAGTGGGGGAATGGCTACACCTTC	few	-	TRBJ1-2	TRBV5-1
CASSQDRDSTDTQYF	TGCGCCAGCAGCCAAGATCGTGACAGCACAGATACGCAGTATTTT	few	-	TRBJ2-3	TRBV4-3
CASSPWGFGRTDTQYF	TGTGCCAGCAGCCCCTGGGGTTTCGGCCGCACAGATACGCAGTATTTT	few	-	TRBJ2-3	TRBV14
CASSQDPGLAGASTFDTQYF	TGCGCCAGCAGCCAAGATCCGGGACTAGCGGGGGCCTCAACATTTGATACGCAGTATTTT	few	TRBD2	TRBJ2-3	TRBV4-3
CASRGTSGTDTQYF	TGTGCCAGCAGGGGGACTAGCGGCACAGATACGCAGTATTTT	many	TRBD2	TRBJ2-3	TRBV5-6
CASSLTGGLLNEQFF	TGTGCCAGCAGCTTAACGGGGGGGCTCCTCAATGAGCAGTTCTTC	many	-	TRBJ2-1	TRBV7-3
CASSVGPTQETQYF	TGTGCCAGCAGCGTTGGGCCTACCCAAGAGACCCAGTACTTC	-	-	TRBJ2-5	TRBV9
CASTPNGGNKEKLFF	TGTGCCAGCACCCCTAATGGGGGGAATAAGGAAAAACTGTTTTTT	few	-	TRBJ1-4	TRBV7-2
CASSLAGTGPTGELFF	TGTGCCAGCAGTCTCGCCGGGACGGGACCAACCGGGGAGCTGTTTTTT	-	-	TRBJ2-2	TRBV12-3/TRBV12-4
CASRSLAGNYEQYF	TGTGCCAGCAGATCCCTAGCGGGAAATTACGAGCAGTACTTC	-	TRBD2	TRBJ2-7	TRBV6-2/TRBV6-3
CASSLDTGTEAFF	TGTGCCAGCAGCTTAGATACGGGGACTGAAGCTTTCTTT	few	-	TRBJ1-1	TRBV7-9
CASSYGEELSPLHF	TGTGCCAGCAGTTACGGGGAGGAGCTTTCACCCCTCCACTTT	many	-	TRBJ1-6	TRBV6-5
CASSLRDNSPETQYF	TGTGCCAGCAGCTTACGGGACAACTCCCCAGAGACCCAGTACTTC	-	-	TRBJ2-5	TRBV5-4